This TCR beta chain was retrieved from a study of T cell responses to AZD1222 COVID-19 vaccine. Findings of the study overall: Nearly half of spike-specific TCRs reportedly go after variant regions that carry no mutations. Spike was spanned by vaccine-associated CD4 TCRs, with dominance at 160-218 and 743-854.

With 2 bases removed from V and 6 bases from J, the gap between germline ends came to 11 bases. The CDR3 is made up of 13 amino acids. Germline CDR1 is MNHEY and CDR2 is SVGAGI. TCRdb's table, derived via immunoSEQ multiplex PCR, lists solely in-frame clones and lacks some. This table holds 120,000 or so clones, about 90% found once. Of note for this clone: Antigen specificity is unknown.

The chain recombines TRBV6-5 with TRBJ2-7; D is uncertain. The receptor was isolated from an adult in good health. The source was peripheral blood, collected on day 0 of AZD1222 vaccination. CDR3 protein: CASSYSWGGEQYF. The CDR3 region has the DNA TGTGCCAGCAGTTACAGTTGGGGTGGCGAGCAGTACTTC.